Each of the 27 T cell receptor beta chains below was sequenced from the same sample in a study of blood T cell repertoires in COVID-19. Data came from immunoSEQ multiplex PCR; TCRdb stores just in-frame clones and leaves some out. The profile shows just over 300,000 clones, around 85% of them singletons. The sequenced sample consisted of PBMCs or T cells enriched from blood (not recorded which). These receptors all stem from a young man who had recovered from COVID-19.

The chain recombines TRBV15 with TRBJ2-1; D gene uncertain. The ends were cut back, 1 base at V and 0 bases at J, with 10 bases in the middle. Germline V CDR1 and CDR2: LNHNV, YYDKDF (reference sequence). This CDR3 has 16 residues. For the CDR3, the DNA is TGTGCCACCAGCAGAGCCCCCGCGAGCTCCTACAATGAGCAGTTCTTC. It is translated as CATSRAPASSYNEQFF.

The CDR3 bases are TGTGCCAGCAGCTTAGGCTGGACAGGGGGTTCACCCCTCCACTTT. Translating it yields CASSLGWTGGSPLHF. The chain recombines TRBV7-2 with TRBJ1-6, with TRBD1 matching over 10 bases. Germline assignment: CDR1 SGHTA and CDR2 FQGNSA. This CDR3 is 15 amino acids long. Unmatched junction bases numbered 3, after V lost 1 base and J lost 9 bases.

J is TRBJ1-6 and V is TRBV30, with unresolved D. The ends were cut back, 0 bases at V and 7 bases at J, with 16 bases in the middle. Germline values: CDR1 GTSNPN, CDR2 SVGIG (reference sequence). The CDR3 totals 16 residues. CDR3 residues: CAWSVHGGTPNSPLHF. CDR3 bases: TGTGCCTGGAGTGTACACGGCGGCACCCCAAATTCACCCCTCCACTTT.

The rearrangement joins TRBV20-1 to TRBJ2-5; D may be TRBD2 (5 bases). The CDR3 is 11 amino acids. The germline V gene has CDR1 DFQATT and CDR2 SNEGSKA (reference sequence). V shed 6 bases and J shed 5 bases, with 10 bases lying between them. The CDR3 DNA follows: TGCAGTGCCGAACTAGTTGAGACCCAGTACTTC. As protein: CSAELVETQYF.

This sequence joins TRBV7-9 and TRBJ2-1, with TRBD1 as a possible D gene (5 bases). CDR1 is SEHNR and CDR2 is FQNEAQ in the germline V gene (reference sequence). This CDR3 has 12 residues. Deletions cut 5 bases from V and 8 bases from J, with 10 bases between. CDR3 nucleotides: TGTGCCAGCAGCCGCAGGGTAGATGAGCAGTTCTTC. As protein: CASSRRVDEQFF.

The CDR3 sequence is CASRAAGQAVEQYF. CDR3 nucleotides: TGTGCCAGCAGGGCGGCGGGACAGGCGGTAGAGCAGTACTTC. The rearrangement uses TRBV6-5 and TRBJ2-7; TRBD1 matches at 8 bases. V shed 6 bases and J 7 bases; nucleotides not matched to a gene: 11. The CDR3 totals 14 residues. Germline V gene lookup returns CDR1 MNHEY and CDR2 SVGAGI.

The CDR3 region is CSVEGLGTGQSSGEQYF. For the CDR3, the DNA is TGCAGCGTTGAAGGGCTTGGGACGGGACAGAGCTCGGGGGAGCAGTACTTC. J is TRBJ2-7 and V is TRBV29-1; 7 nucleotides agree with TRBD1. In germline, CDR1 is SQVTM, CDR2 ANQGSEA. V lost 1 base and J lost 7; bases outside the gene matches: 19. The CDR3 loop spans 17 amino acids.

The V gene is TRBV7-2, the J gene TRBJ2-7; perhaps TRBD1 as D (6 bases). CDR1 and CDR2 (germline): SGHTA, FQGNSA. The CDR3 sequence is 15 residues long. The germline V and J ends were trimmed by 4 bases and 5 bases, with 18 bases remaining between them. The CDR3 loop reads CASSSFRVRGNEQYF. The CDR3 region has the DNA TGTGCCAGCAGCTCCTTTAGGGTCAGGGGTAACGAGCAGTACTTC.

This clone was seen only a few times. The V gene is TRBV10-3, the J gene TRBJ1-2, with D possibly matching TRBD1 (5 bases). V was trimmed by 4 bases and J by 7 bases, leaving 16 bases between them. The germline gives CDR1 ENHRY, CDR2 SYGVKD. The length of the CDR3 is 14 residues. The CDR3, as DNA: TGTGCCATCAGTGGGGGCGACGGAGCGGGTGGCTACACCTTC. Residues: CAISGGDGAGGYTF.

The chain joins TRBV7-2 to TRBJ2-1; possible D gene TRBD2, 6 bases. V was trimmed by 6 bases and J by 6 bases, leaving 12 bases between them. The CDR3 has 13 residues. Germline values: CDR1 SGHTA, CDR2 FQGNSA. The CDR3, as DNA: TGTGCCAGCAGTGGGAGGCTAGTCAATGAGCAGTTCTTC. It encodes CASSGRLVNEQFF.

This clone appeared a few times. The CDR3 is CASSPQPGQTNSGNTIYF. The CDR3 DNA reads as TGTGCCAGCAGCCCACAGCCGGGACAGACAAACTCTGGAAACACCATATATTTT. V and J are TRBV5-4 and TRBJ1-3; 7 bases are shared with TRBD1. This CDR3 is 18 amino acids long. V lost 4 bases, J lost 0 bases, and 13 bases stayed unmatched. Germline V CDR1 and CDR2: SGHNT, YYREEE (reference sequence).

The rearrangement uses TRBV4-3 and TRBJ1-2; 7 nucleotides line up with TRBD1. In germline, CDR1 is LGHNA, CDR2 YSLEER. Germline trimming cut 1 base from V and 6 bases from J; bases unmatched to any gene: 8. The CDR3 contains 15 residues. The CDR3 loop reads CASSQVQQGIDGYTF. CDR3 DNA: TGCGCCAGCAGCCAAGTGCAACAGGGGATAGATGGCTACACCTTC.

Of note for this clone: An end of the junction differs from the germline gene, which may be a read error. This chain links TRBV7-7 with TRBJ2-1, with a tentative D call TRBD2 (6 bases). The CDR3 extends over 18 amino acids. Per the germline V gene, CDR1 is SSHAT and CDR2 is FNYEAQ (reference sequence). The CDR3 here is CASSRRGPKVAEHNEQFF. CDR3 coding DNA: TGTGCTAGCAGCCGACGCGGGCCCAAGGTAGCGGAACACAATGAGCAGTTCTTC.

This clone was picked up many times. This rearrangement joins TRBV6-4 to TRBJ2-3; 8 bases fit TRBD2. With V trimmed by 4 bases and J by 0 bases, 3 bases remained unmatched. The germline CDR1 and CDR2 sequences are MRHNA and SNTAGT. The CDR3 extends over 15 amino acids. The DNA of the CDR3 is TGTGCCAGCAGTGTAGCTAGCGGGAGCACAGATACGCAGTATTTT. Its translation: CASSVASGSTDTQYF.

The chain has TRBV11-2 and TRBJ2-7; 8 bases line up with TRBD1. The CDR3 spans 15 residues. With V trimmed by 5 bases and J by 3 bases, 9 bases remained unmatched. Germline V CDR1 and CDR2: SGHAT, FQNNGV. The CDR3 nucleotides read TGTGCCAGCAGCCCACAAGGGACAGGCTACTACGAGCAGTACTTC. Protein sequence: CASSPQGTGYYEQYF.

The rearrangement links TRBV20-1 to TRBJ1-1; no reliable D call. The V gene's germline CDR1 is DFQATT and CDR2 SNEGSKA (reference sequence). Deletions cut 6 bases from V and 7 bases from J, with 12 bases between. This CDR3 has 11 residues. The CDR3 spells CSALGEYEAFF. CDR3 nucleotide sequence: TGCAGTGCCCTGGGCGAATATGAAGCTTTCTTT.

The chain links TRBV9 to TRBJ2-5; D is perhaps TRBD1 (5 bases). Germline assignment: CDR1 SGDLS and CDR2 YYNGEE. Trimming removed 0 bases from V and 5 bases from J, with 14 bases in between. This CDR3 is 15 amino acids long. CDR3 loop: CASSVASDAGETQYF. The CDR3 DNA reads TGTGCCAGCAGCGTAGCCTCTGATGCAGGGGAGACCCAGTACTTC.

This rearrangement joins TRBV5-1 to TRBJ2-7, with TRBD1 matching over 12 bases. V dropped 4 bases and J dropped 5; count of bases not matched to a gene: 10. CDR1 SGHRS and CDR2 YFSETQ come from the germline V gene. The CDR3 sequence is 16 residues long. The CDR3 spells CASSPRTGTGGDEQYF. CDR3 DNA: TGCGCCAGCAGCCCGAGAACCGGGACAGGGGGCGACGAGCAGTACTTC. The whole variable domain, remainder taken from reference TRBV5-1 and TRBJ2-7, is KAGVTQTPRYLIKTRGQQVTLSCSPISGHRSVSWYQQTPGQGLQFLFEYFSETQRNKGNFPGRFSGRQFSNSRSEMNVSTLELGDSALYLCASSPRTGTGGDEQYFGPGTRLTVT.

The chain links TRBV19 to TRBJ1-5; D unresolved. This CDR3 is built from 12 residues. V gave up 4 bases and J gave up 4 bases, with 5 bases separating them. The germline V gene has CDR1 LNHDA and CDR2 SQIVND (reference sequence). Here the CDR3 DNA reads TGTGCCAGTAGTACGAGAAATCAGCCCCAGCATTTT. Its translation is CASSTRNQPQHF. Looking up the rest from reference TRBV19 and TRBJ1-5 gives the full variable domain: DGGITQSPKYLFRKEGQNVTLSCEQNLNHDAMYWYRQDPGQGLRLIYYSQIVNDFQKGDIAEGYSVSREKKESFPLTVTSAQKNPTAFYLCASSTRNQPQHFGDGTRLSIL.

The chain is built from TRBV6-5 and TRBJ1-1; D ambiguous. The CDR3 consists of 13 residues. Germline lookup yields CDR1 MNHEY and CDR2 SVGAGI. V lost 2 bases, J lost 2 bases, and 6 bases lay in between. CDR3 loop: CASSYSTNTEAFF. Written as DNA, the CDR3 is TGTGCCAGCAGTTACAGCACTAACACTGAAGCTTTCTTT.

This clone was found many times. The chain joins TRBV2 to TRBJ2-5; TRBD2 aligns across 8 bases. Trimming at V came to 4 bases and at J to 1 base, leaving 8 bases not matched to a gene. Germline values: CDR1 SNHLY, CDR2 FYNNEI. The CDR3 runs 16 residues. The CDR3 region has the DNA TGTGCCAGCAGTGGGCAAGCGGGGGCCCTCCAAGAGACCCAGTACTTC. Translating gives CASSGQAGALQETQYF.

The chain employs TRBV11-3 and TRBJ2-3; the match to TRBD2 covers 8 bases. The CDR3 extends over 14 amino acids. V was pared by 4 bases and J by 4 bases, with 4 bases of the junction left unmatched. Germline CDR1 is SGHNT and CDR2 is YENEEA. CDR3 region: CASSSGGDADTQYF. DNA of the CDR3: TGTGCCAGCAGCTCCGGGGGGGACGCAGATACGCAGTATTTT.

To note about this clone: The same CDR3 is also encoded by other DNA sequences in this sample. The chain has TRBV7-2 and TRBJ2-1, with 7 bases fitting TRBD1. This CDR3 has 15 amino acids. Germline CDR1 is SGHTA and CDR2 is FQGNSA. V gave up 4 bases and J gave up 0 bases; unmatched junction bases: 3. This CDR3 reads CASSSDRASYNEQFF. CDR3 nucleotide sequence: TGTGCCAGCAGCTCCGACAGGGCCTCCTACAATGAGCAGTTCTTC. The full variable domain, completed using reference TRBV7-2 and TRBJ2-1, is GAGVSQSPSNKVTEKGKDVELRCDPISGHTALYWYRQSLGQGLEFLIYFQGNSAPDKSGLPSDRFSAERTGGSVSTLTIQRTQQEDSAVYLCASSSDRASYNEQFFGPGTRLTVL.

Of note for this clone: Relative to the germline gene, one junction end is altered; a read error may explain this. The V gene is TRBV7-7, the J gene TRBJ2-2; TRBD2 agrees at 14 bases. CDR1 and CDR2 (germline): SSHAT, FNYEAQ (reference sequence). The CDR3 loop spans 21 amino acids. This CDR3 is CASSPNPVRLAGGPGTGELFF. The CDR3 DNA sequence: TGTGCTAGCAGCCCCAACCCGGTACGACTAGCGGGGGGGCCGGGCACCGGGGAGCTGTTTTTT.

The chain employs TRBV7-2 and TRBJ2-5; D is ambiguous. Trimming removed 1 base at V and 5 bases at J, with 14 bases between. The CDR3 has 15 residues. Germline-derived CDR1 and CDR2 are SGHTA and FQGNSA. The CDR3 DNA follows: TGTGCCAGCAGCTTAGGGGCCTCGAATGTGGAGACCCAGTACTTC. It encodes CASSLGASNVETQYF.

V usage is TRBV6-5 and J usage is TRBJ1-4, with D possibly being TRBD1 (6 bases). This CDR3 contains 14 residues. The V and J ends lost 6 bases and 8 bases respectively, with 16 bases between them. CDR1 and CDR2 (germline): MNHEY, SVGAGI. CDR3 sequence: CASRNQGSGEKLFF. Here the CDR3 DNA reads TGTGCCAGCAGGAATCAGGGGTCCGGCGAAAAACTGTTTTTT.

This clone was counted once. The genes are TRBV5-1 and TRBJ1-1; 7 positions agree with TRBD1. The CDR3 length is 15 residues. Germline loops: CDR1 SGHRS, CDR2 YFSETQ. V trimming: 2 bases; J trimming: 1 base; junction bases outside the gene matches: 5. The CDR3 sequence: CASSFGDSKNTEAFF. The CDR3 DNA reads TGCGCCAGCAGCTTTGGGGACAGCAAGAACACTGAAGCTTTCTTT.